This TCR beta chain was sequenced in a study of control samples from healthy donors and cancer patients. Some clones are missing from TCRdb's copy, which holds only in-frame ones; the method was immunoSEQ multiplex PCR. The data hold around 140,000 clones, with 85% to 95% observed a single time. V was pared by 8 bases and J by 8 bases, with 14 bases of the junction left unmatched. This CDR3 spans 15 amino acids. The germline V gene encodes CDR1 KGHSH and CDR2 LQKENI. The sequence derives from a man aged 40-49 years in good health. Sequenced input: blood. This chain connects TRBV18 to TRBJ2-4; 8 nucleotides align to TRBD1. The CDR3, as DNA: TGTGCCAGCGCTTTTGGGCAGGGGGCTATTGACATTCAGTACTTC. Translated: CASAFGQGAIDIQYF.